Following are 7 T cell receptor beta chains from one sample sequenced in a study of T cells after yellow fever vaccination. A single record per CDR3 protein comes from TCRdb applying MiXCR to the 5' RACE reads. The sample lists 350,000 or so distinct CDR3 sequences, about 7.8% occurring once. This sample comprised PBMCs, obtained roughly 47 days after the first yellow fever vaccination. The receptors were sampled from a man aged 18-30 years who received the YFV17D yellow fever vaccine.

The rearrangement uses TRBV5-1 and TRBJ2-5; D is undetermined. Per the germline V gene, CDR1 is SGHRS and CDR2 is YFSETQ. The CDR3 extends over 15 amino acids. V was clipped by 2 bases and J by 5 bases, with 16 bases between them. CDR3 bases: TGCGCCAGCAGCTTCCCCGAGGACGAGCCGGAGACCCAGTACTTC. Its protein product is CASSFPEDEPETQYF. Full variable domain (missing parts from reference TRBV5-1 and TRBJ2-5): KAGVTQTPRYLIKTRGQQVTLSCSPISGHRSVSWYQQTPGQGLQFLFEYFSETQRNKGNFPGRFSGRQFSNSRSEMNVSTLELGDSALYLCASSFPEDEPETQYFGPGTRLLVL.

This clonotype was seen only a few times. The chain has TRBV5-5 and TRBJ2-1, with D perhaps assigned TRBD1 or TRBD2 (5 bases each). This CDR3 has 14 amino acids. The V gene lost 0 bases and the J gene lost 6 bases, with 10 bases spanning the gap. Germline CDR1 SGHKS, CDR2 YYEKEE (reference sequence). The CDR3 protein is CASSLGGRPNEQFF. The CDR3 DNA sequence: TGTGCCAGCAGCTTGGGGGGACGGCCCAATGAGCAGTTCTTC.

As DNA, the CDR3 is TGTGCCAGCGGAGACGGGGCTATAGCCTACAATGAGCAGTTCTTC. Translating gives CASGDGAIAYNEQFF. The rearrangement uses TRBV9 and TRBJ2-1; D is tentatively TRBD1 or TRBD2 (5 bases each). The CDR3 covers 15 residues. The germline V gene encodes CDR1 SGDLS and CDR2 YYNGEE. Trimming took off 7 bases at V and 2 bases at J, with 16 bases between the two ends.

This clonotype was counted only a few times. The V and J genes are TRBV5-1 and TRBJ2-1; TRBD1 matches at 9 bases. The CDR3 has 16 residues. Germline trimming cut 4 bases from V and 2 bases from J; bases unmatched to any gene: 7. Germline loops: CDR1 SGHRS, CDR2 YFSETQ. Here the CDR3 reads CASSPEGQGTYNEQFF. CDR3 sequence (DNA): TGCGCCAGCAGCCCCGAGGGACAGGGTACCTACAATGAGCAGTTCTTC.

The chain joins TRBV2 to TRBJ1-5; 9 bases agree with TRBD1. The CDR3 covers 13 residues. Looked up from germline, CDR1 is SNHLY and CDR2 is FYNNEI. V dropped 6 bases and J dropped 4; count of bases not matched to a gene: 1. The CDR3 is CASRTGGNQPQHF. The CDR3 bases are TGTGCCAGCAGGACAGGGGGAAATCAGCCCCAGCATTTT.

This clonotype was observed at least ten times. The chain carries TRBV12-3 or TRBV12-4 and TRBJ1-1; 9 nucleotides agree with TRBD1. The CDR3 sequence is 15 residues long. V lost 5 bases and J lost 4; bases outside the gene matches: 8. CDR3 nucleotide sequence: TGTGCCAGCAGTCCGCTGCCGGACAGGGGCACTGAAGCTTTCTTT. Protein product: CASSPLPDRGTEAFF.

There are a few counts of this clonotype. The chain combines TRBV2 with TRBJ2-2, with D tentatively TRBD1 or TRBD2 (5 bases each). Per germline, CDR1 SNHLY and CDR2 FYNNEI. V shed 7 bases and J shed 4 bases, with 16 bases lying between them. There are 15 residues in the CDR3. The CDR3 sequence: CASTPRGEITGELFF. The CDR3 DNA follows: TGTGCCAGCACCCCTCGGGGCGAAATCACCGGGGAGCTGTTTTTT.